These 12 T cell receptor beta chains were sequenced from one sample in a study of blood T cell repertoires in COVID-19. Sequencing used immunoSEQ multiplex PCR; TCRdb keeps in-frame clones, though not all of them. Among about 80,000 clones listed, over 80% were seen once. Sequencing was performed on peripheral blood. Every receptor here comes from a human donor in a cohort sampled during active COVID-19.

The CDR3 DNA reads TGTGCCAGCAGCGCCACCCAGGGGGGAGAGACCCAGTACTTC. Protein: CASSATQGGETQYF. The V gene is TRBV9, the J gene TRBJ2-5; a weak D match, TRBD1 (7 bases). The length of the CDR3 is 14 residues. Trimming took off 3 bases at V and 4 bases at J, with 13 bases between the two ends. Germline CDR1 is SGDLS and CDR2 is YYNGEE.

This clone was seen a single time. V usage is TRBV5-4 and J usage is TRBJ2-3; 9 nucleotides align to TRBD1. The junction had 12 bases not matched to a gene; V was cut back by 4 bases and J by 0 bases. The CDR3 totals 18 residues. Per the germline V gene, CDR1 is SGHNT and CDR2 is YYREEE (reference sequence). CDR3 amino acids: CASSDTPGTGTSTDTQYF. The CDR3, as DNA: TGTGCCAGCAGCGATACTCCGGGGACAGGGACAAGCACAGATACGCAGTATTTT.

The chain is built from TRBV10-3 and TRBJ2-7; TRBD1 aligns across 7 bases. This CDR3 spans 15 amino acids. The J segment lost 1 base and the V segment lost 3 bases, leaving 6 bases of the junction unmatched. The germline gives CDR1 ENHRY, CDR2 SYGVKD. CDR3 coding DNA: TGTGCCATCAGTGATAGTCGGGACAGTTCCTACGAGCAGTACTTC. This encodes CAISDSRDSSYEQYF.

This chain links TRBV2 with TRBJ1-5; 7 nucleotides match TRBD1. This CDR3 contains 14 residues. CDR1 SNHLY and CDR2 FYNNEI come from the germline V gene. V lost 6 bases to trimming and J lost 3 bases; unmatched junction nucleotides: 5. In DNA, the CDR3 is TGTGCCAGCAGACTCACAGGGGCCAATCAGCCCCAGCATTTT. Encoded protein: CASRLTGANQPQHF.

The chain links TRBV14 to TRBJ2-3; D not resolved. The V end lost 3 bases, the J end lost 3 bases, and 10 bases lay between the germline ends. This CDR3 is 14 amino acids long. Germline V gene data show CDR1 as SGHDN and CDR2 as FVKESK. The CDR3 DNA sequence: TGTGCCAGCAGCCAGGCTGTTCGAACAGATACGCAGTATTTT. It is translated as CASSQAVRTDTQYF.

The chain's CDR3 is CASSPGLAGTGELFF. The DNA of the CDR3 is TGTGCCAGCTCACCGGGACTAGCTGGCACCGGGGAGCTGTTTTTT. This chain links TRBV18 with TRBJ2-2; 9 bases agree with TRBD2. The CDR3 contains 15 residues. From germline, CDR1 is KGHSH and CDR2 LQKENI. The V segment lost 3 bases and the J segment 4 bases; nucleotides outside the gene matches: 3.

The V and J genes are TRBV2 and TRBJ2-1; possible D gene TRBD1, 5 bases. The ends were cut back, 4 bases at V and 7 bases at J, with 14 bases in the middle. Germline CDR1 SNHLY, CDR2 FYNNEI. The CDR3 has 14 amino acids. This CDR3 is CASSGQKSGNEQFF. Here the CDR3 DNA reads TGTGCCAGCAGTGGACAGAAATCTGGGAATGAGCAGTTCTTC.

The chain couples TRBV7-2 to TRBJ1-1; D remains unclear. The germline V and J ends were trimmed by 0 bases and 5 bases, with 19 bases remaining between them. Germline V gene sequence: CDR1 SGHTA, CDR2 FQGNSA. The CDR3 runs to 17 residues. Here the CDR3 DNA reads TGTGCCAGCAGCTTAGCGGGAGCATCGGCTGTGAGGACTGAAGCTTTCTTT. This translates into CASSLAGASAVRTEAFF.

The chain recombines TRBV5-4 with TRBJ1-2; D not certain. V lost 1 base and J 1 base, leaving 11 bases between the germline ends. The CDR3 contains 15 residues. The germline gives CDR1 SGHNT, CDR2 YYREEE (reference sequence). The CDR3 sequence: CASSLNGVLNYGYTF. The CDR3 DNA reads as TGTGCCAGCAGCTTGAACGGGGTCCTTAACTATGGCTACACCTTC.

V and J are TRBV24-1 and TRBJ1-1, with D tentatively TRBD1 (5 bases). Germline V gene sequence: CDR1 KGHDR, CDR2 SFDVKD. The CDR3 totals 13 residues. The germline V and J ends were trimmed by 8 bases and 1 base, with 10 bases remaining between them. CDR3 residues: CATTAGWNTEAFF. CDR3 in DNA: TGTGCCACCACGGCAGGGTGGAACACTGAAGCTTTCTTT.

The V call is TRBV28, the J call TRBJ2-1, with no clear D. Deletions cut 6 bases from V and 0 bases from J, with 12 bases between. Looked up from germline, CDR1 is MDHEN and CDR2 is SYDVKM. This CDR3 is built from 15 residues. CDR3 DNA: TGTGCCAGCAGCCCACTAAGTTCCTCCTACAATGAGCAGTTCTTC. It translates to CASSPLSSSYNEQFF.

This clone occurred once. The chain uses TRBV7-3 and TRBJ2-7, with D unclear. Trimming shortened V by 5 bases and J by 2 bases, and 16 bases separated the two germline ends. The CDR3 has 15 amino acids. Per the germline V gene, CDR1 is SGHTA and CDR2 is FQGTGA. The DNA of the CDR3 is TGTGCCAGCAGCATTACTTACCCTTTTGCCTACGAGCAGTACTTC. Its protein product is CASSITYPFAYEQYF.